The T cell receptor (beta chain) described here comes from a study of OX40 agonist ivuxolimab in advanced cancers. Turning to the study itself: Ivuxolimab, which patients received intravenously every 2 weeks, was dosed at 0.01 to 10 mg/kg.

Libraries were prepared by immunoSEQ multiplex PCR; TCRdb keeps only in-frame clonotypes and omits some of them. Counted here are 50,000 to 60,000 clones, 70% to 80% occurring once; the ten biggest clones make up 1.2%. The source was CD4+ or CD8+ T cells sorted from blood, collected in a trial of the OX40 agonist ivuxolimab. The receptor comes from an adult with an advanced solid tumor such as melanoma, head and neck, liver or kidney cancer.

The CDR3 region is CSASELYEQYF. CDR3 bases: TGCAGTGCTAGCGAACTATACGAGCAGTACTTC. J is TRBJ2-7 and V is TRBV20-1; D remains unclear. This CDR3 has 11 amino acids. The ends were cut back, 3 bases at V and 4 bases at J, with 7 bases in the middle. Germline values: CDR1 DFQATT, CDR2 SNEGSKA (reference sequence).